This TCR beta chain was sequenced for a study of cytomegalovirus exposure and HLA in healthy donors. General study results and limits: Most TCR beta V segments were productive about 87% or about 30% of the time in an earlier analysis.

Per germline, CDR1 SGDLS and CDR2 YYNGEE. The CDR3 loop spans 15 amino acids. V lost 0 bases and J 4 bases, leaving 11 bases between the germline ends. A note on this clone: Its antigen is still unknown.

The PCR had 60 Vbeta and 13 Jbeta primers. The method was immunoSEQ multiplex PCR; TCRdb's version includes in-frame clones alone and lacks a portion of them. The sample contains about 130,000 clones, around 81% of which appear only once. The chain carries TRBV9 and TRBJ2-1, with a tentative D call TRBD1 (6 bases). The sequenced material came from PBMCs. The TCR originated in a man aged 18 to 29 in good health and CMV-seronegative. CDR3 sequence (DNA): TGTGCCAGCAGCGTAGCAGGACAGAGTTACAATGAGCAGTTCTTC. This codes for CASSVAGQSYNEQFF.